This T cell receptor (beta chain) was sequenced during a study of CD8 T cells in ankylosing spondylitis (dated by TCRdb to the late 2010s). Notes on the research overall: T cell receptor beta repertoires were profiled in healthy donors and ankylosing spondylitis patients so that disease-linked TCR variants could be found. Samples of peripheral blood were taken, and for ankylosing spondylitis patients, synovial fluid was collected as well. The whole study cohort included some 100 healthy donors and over 20 ankylosing spondylitis patients. General conclusions and limits of the study: The disease-linked clones showed a CD8+ phenotype and occurred at relatively low frequencies in peripheral blood. Blood from ankylosing spondylitis patients appeared to be characterized by a TCR beta motif composed of eight highly homologous amino acid variants. Significant enrichment of the disease-linked clones was reported in matched synovial fluid samples from ankylosing spondylitis patients. Some motif variants were previously reported in synovial fluid and blood of reactive arthritis patients, suggesting common disease-initiation mechanisms.

In this sample, this clonotype turned up many times. Its specific antigen is unknown. The sample holds no much larger clone one base away, and base qualities are not on file. Instrument used: Illumina HiSeq 2500. TCR beta libraries were prepared by quantitative 5'-RACE with molecular barcodes. In the paper's pipeline: Disease-linked TCR variants were identified with a new computational method built on a probabilistic model of VDJ rearrangement. TCRdb applied fastp at Q25 and MiXCR to the public reads, then kept only in-frame beta chains. Rows are combined by CDR3 protein, so each entry shows the most common genes and DNA. The V and J calls, along with clone size, are taken from TCRdb and not from the paper's own processing. Present in this sample are approximately 520,000 distinct CDR3 sequences, roughly 5.2% of which were seen just once. Around 3.4% of the sample rests with the top ten. The CDR3 runs 15 amino acids, cysteine and phenylalanine included. The only DNA kept is the CDR3, 45 bases in frame from the first base. V is clipped by 6 bases and J by 4 bases, and the sequence between their germline boundaries is 16 bases long. The CDR1 and CDR2 encoded by the germline V gene are SGHDT and YYEEEE.

Sample: blood, either unsorted or a sorted T cell fraction (not recorded which). The chain uses TRBV5-6 and TRBJ1-4; perhaps TRBD1 is the D gene, with 6 bases matching. The source of this sequence is a male donor with ankylosing spondylitis. The CDR3: CASTSGTSVNEKLFF. At the DNA level, the sequence is TGTGCCAGCACTTCCGGGACATCAGTTAATGAAAAACTGTTTTTT.